The 20 T cell receptor beta chains listed next were all sequenced from one sample in a study of Ad26.COV2.S vaccination and SARS-CoV-2 variants. As for treatment: some 20 received Ad26.COV2.S at low or high dose, single or two shots; roughly five received placebo; per-sample allocation not given. Sampling took place 63 days after the first vaccine or placebo injection. Profiled with immunoSEQ multiplex PCR; TCRdb holds only in-frame clones, not every one. The table has about 350,000 clones, 86% seen once; the top ten hold around 10%. Sequenced here: peripheral blood, sampled in a trial of Ad26.COV2.S vaccine versus placebo. The receptors shown here come from a person between 18 and 65 years old who received the Ad26.COV2.S COVID-19 vaccine or a placebo.

The rearrangement links TRBV9 to TRBJ2-1; 8 bases fit TRBD2. CDR3 length: 18 amino acids. Losses at the gene ends were 0 bases for V and 9 bases for J; bases not matched to a gene: 17. Per the germline V gene, CDR1 is SGDLS and CDR2 is YYNGEE. This chain's CDR3 is CASSVATWGTSLLAEQFF. The CDR3 DNA sequence: TGTGCCAGCAGCGTAGCTACTTGGGGGACTAGTCTCCTGGCTGAGCAGTTCTTC.

V is TRBV11-1 and J is TRBJ2-7, with TRBD1 as a possible D gene (5 bases). V lost 4 bases to trimming and J lost 0 bases, with 10 bases between them. From germline, CDR1 is SGHAT and CDR2 FQDESV (reference sequence). This CDR3 has 14 residues. CDR3 residues: CASSSLGASYEQYF. For the CDR3, the DNA is TGTGCCAGCAGCTCGCTTGGGGCCTCCTACGAGCAGTACTTC.

The V call is TRBV24-1, the J call TRBJ1-2; 10 positions match TRBD1. The CDR3 is made up of 15 amino acids. V lost 3 bases and J lost 2; bases outside the gene matches: 2. Germline V gene data show CDR1 as KGHDR and CDR2 as SFDVKD. The CDR3 nucleotides are TGTGCCACCAGTGATCCGGGACAGGGGAACTATGGCTACACCTTC. It translates to CATSDPGQGNYGYTF.

This chain joins TRBV19 and TRBJ2-7, with 7 bases aligning to TRBD1. The CDR3 sequence is 16 residues long. In germline, CDR1 is LNHDA, CDR2 SQIVND (reference sequence). Losses at the gene ends were 1 base for V and 0 bases for J; bases not matched to a gene: 6. Here the CDR3 reads CASSIGSGTDSYEQYF. The CDR3 coding sequence is TGTGCCAGTAGTATAGGTTCCGGGACAGACTCCTACGAGCAGTACTTC.

This chain links TRBV6-5 with TRBJ1-4, with no clear D. Trimming left V 5 bases short and J 12 bases short, with 16 bases between. The CDR3 sequence is 13 residues long. Germline V CDR1 and CDR2: MNHEY, SVGAGI. CDR3 DNA: TGTGCCAGCAGTACTCAGTCCGAATCAGAACTGTTTTTT. Translating it yields CASSTQSESELFF.

This sequence joins TRBV4-3 and TRBJ2-3; the D is unclear. The germline CDR1 and CDR2 sequences are LGHNA and YSLEER. The CDR3 is 14 amino acids. V lost 1 base and J lost 1, with 6 bases in between. The CDR3 here is CASSQVGGTDTQYF. CDR3 coding DNA: TGCGCCAGCAGCCAAGTTGGCGGCACAGATACGCAGTATTTT.

This chain links TRBV4-3 with TRBJ1-1; D might be TRBD1 (5 bases). The germline V gene encodes CDR1 LGHNA and CDR2 YSLEER. V was shortened by 5 bases and J by 6 bases, with 19 bases between the two germline ends. The CDR3 has 15 amino acids. CDR3 sequence: CASSFSRDPGAEAFF. As DNA, the CDR3 is TGCGCCAGCAGCTTCTCCCGGGACCCCGGCGCTGAAGCTTTCTTT.

The chain uses TRBV6-5 and TRBJ2-7, with TRBD1 identical over 8 bases. Germline lookup yields CDR1 MNHEY and CDR2 SVGAGI. CDR3 length: 15 amino acids. Trimming cost V 0 bases and J 2 bases; bases outside gene matches: 3. CDR3 amino acids: CASSYSRQGTYEQYF. Here the CDR3 DNA reads TGTGCCAGCAGTTACTCGAGACAGGGGACCTACGAGCAGTACTTC.

This chain connects TRBV10-2 to TRBJ1-3; tentative D call: TRBD1 (5 bases). From germline, CDR1 is WSHSY and CDR2 SAAADI. V was pared by 10 bases and J by 8 bases, with 18 bases between. This CDR3 has 13 amino acids. The CDR3 nucleotides read TGCGCCAAGGACACCAACTTAATGGACACCATATATTTT. It yields the protein CAKDTNLMDTIYF.

This clone was seen once. V is TRBV9 and J is TRBJ2-6; D may be TRBD1 (6 bases). The germline V gene encodes CDR1 SGDLS and CDR2 YYNGEE. The CDR3 runs 18 residues. V dropped 1 base and J dropped 0 bases, with 14 bases sitting between them. CDR3 protein: CASSVRRGNSSGANVLTF. The CDR3 bases are TGTGCCAGCAGCGTACGCAGGGGAAATTCCTCTGGGGCCAACGTCCTGACTTTC.

The V gene is TRBV2, the J gene TRBJ1-5; 10 bases are a match to TRBD1. The germline V gene encodes CDR1 SNHLY and CDR2 FYNNEI. The junction had 5 bases not matched to a gene; V was cut back by 8 bases and J by 1 base. The CDR3 spans 15 residues. The DNA for the CDR3 is TGTGCCAGCCAAGTGGACAGGGGGAGCAATCAGCCCCAGCATTTT. Protein product: CASQVDRGSNQPQHF.

The CDR3 bases are TGTGCCAGCAGTTTATCGGGGACTATGGCCAATGAGCAGTTCTTC. It specifies CASSLSGTMANEQFF. The chain is built from TRBV27 and TRBJ2-1, with 7 bases matching TRBD2. J lost 6 bases, V lost 0 bases, and 5 bases had no gene match. CDR1 is MNHEY, CDR2 SMNVEV, per germline (reference sequence). This CDR3 comprises 15 residues.

This rearrangement joins TRBV24-1 to TRBJ2-1, with 7 bases fitting TRBD2. The CDR3 loop spans 15 amino acids. V shed 4 bases and J 6 bases; nucleotides not matched to a gene: 8. Germline CDR1 KGHDR, CDR2 SFDVKD. CDR3 sequence (DNA): TGTGCCACCAGTGACCCCAGCGGGATCCGCAATGAGCAGTTCTTC. Its translation: CATSDPSGIRNEQFF.

This rearrangement joins TRBV7-9 to TRBJ2-7; D unresolved. CDR3 length: 13 amino acids. The germline V and J ends were trimmed by 5 bases and 3 bases, with 11 bases remaining between them. Germline-derived CDR1 and CDR2 are SEHNR and FQNEAQ (reference sequence). The CDR3 region is CASSPGPVYEQYF. In nucleotides, the CDR3 is TGTGCCAGCAGCCCTGGTCCCGTCTACGAGCAGTACTTC.

The chain recombines TRBV19 with TRBJ1-5; TRBD1 aligns across 9 bases. The germline gives CDR1 LNHDA, CDR2 SQIVND (reference sequence). The CDR3 spans 15 residues. V was pared by 4 bases and J by 1 base, with 2 bases of the junction left unmatched. The CDR3 nucleotides are TGTGCCAGTAGTAGAGACAGGGGGAGCAATCAGCCCCAGCATTTT. Protein: CASSRDRGSNQPQHF. The full variable domain, in which reference TRBV19 and TRBJ1-5 provide the parts outside the CDR3, is DGGITQSPKYLFRKEGQNVTLSCEQNLNHDAMYWYRQDPGQGLRLIYYSQIVNDFQKGDIAEGYSVSREKKESFPLTVTSAQKNPTAFYLCASSRDRGSNQPQHFGDGTRLSIL.

The chain joins TRBV11-2 to TRBJ2-3; 12 bases match TRBD2. In germline, CDR1 is SGHAT, CDR2 FQNNGV. The CDR3 is 15 amino acids. V lost 6 bases, J lost 5 bases, and 6 bases stayed unmatched. The CDR3 DNA follows: TGTGCCAGCAGGCCACCGGGACTAGCGGGAGATACGCAGTATTTT. It specifies CASRPPGLAGDTQYF. Filled out from reference TRBV11-2 and TRBJ2-3, the complete variable domain reads EAGVAQSPRYKIIEKRQSVAFWCNPISGHATLYWYQQILGQGPKLLIQFQNNGVVDDSQLPKDRFSAERLKGVDSTLKIQPAKLEDSAVYLCASRPPGLAGDTQYFGPGTRLTVL.

The chain combines TRBV14 with TRBJ2-7; 11 bases are shared with TRBD2. CDR3 size: 19 residues. J lost 0 bases, V lost 4 bases, and 14 bases had no gene match. Germline V gives CDR1 SGHDN, CDR2 FVKESK. The CDR3 coding sequence is TGTGCCAGCAGCCGCCTGGGACTAGCGGAAGGGGATTCCTCCTACGAGCAGTACTTC. This translates into CASSRLGLAEGDSSYEQYF.

In its sample, this clone was seen a few times. Other nucleotide sequences in the sample specify the same CDR3. The genes are TRBV27 and TRBJ1-5; D unresolved. The V end lost 0 bases, the J end lost 5 bases, and 8 bases lay between the germline ends. This CDR3 comprises 14 residues. From germline, CDR1 is MNHEY and CDR2 SMNVEV (reference sequence). The CDR3 bases are TGTGCCAGCAGTTTATCAGGCGGAGATCAGCCCCAGCATTTT. It codes for CASSLSGGDQPQHF.

The chain employs TRBV2 and TRBJ2-2; D might be TRBD2 (6 bases). This CDR3 has 14 amino acids. Germline V gene sequence: CDR1 SNHLY, CDR2 FYNNEI. The V gene lost 6 bases and the J gene lost 6 bases, with 14 bases spanning the gap. The CDR3 nucleotides read TGTGCCAGCAGGGCGGGAAGGGATTCCGGGGAGCTGTTTTTT. Its translation is CASRAGRDSGELFF.

V usage is TRBV7-2 and J usage is TRBJ1-1; no reliable D call. Trimming removed 1 base from V and 5 bases from J, with 14 bases in between. The germline gives CDR1 SGHTA, CDR2 FQGNSA. CDR3 length equals 15 residues. In nucleotides, the CDR3 is TGTGCCAGCAGCTTAGACCGGGCGGCGGGAACTGAAGCTTTCTTT. Translated: CASSLDRAAGTEAFF. Looking up the rest from reference TRBV7-2 and TRBJ1-1 gives the full variable domain: GAGVSQSPSNKVTEKGKDVELRCDPISGHTALYWYRQSLGQGLEFLIYFQGNSAPDKSGLPSDRFSAERTGGSVSTLTIQRTQQEDSAVYLCASSLDRAAGTEAFFGQGTRLTVV.